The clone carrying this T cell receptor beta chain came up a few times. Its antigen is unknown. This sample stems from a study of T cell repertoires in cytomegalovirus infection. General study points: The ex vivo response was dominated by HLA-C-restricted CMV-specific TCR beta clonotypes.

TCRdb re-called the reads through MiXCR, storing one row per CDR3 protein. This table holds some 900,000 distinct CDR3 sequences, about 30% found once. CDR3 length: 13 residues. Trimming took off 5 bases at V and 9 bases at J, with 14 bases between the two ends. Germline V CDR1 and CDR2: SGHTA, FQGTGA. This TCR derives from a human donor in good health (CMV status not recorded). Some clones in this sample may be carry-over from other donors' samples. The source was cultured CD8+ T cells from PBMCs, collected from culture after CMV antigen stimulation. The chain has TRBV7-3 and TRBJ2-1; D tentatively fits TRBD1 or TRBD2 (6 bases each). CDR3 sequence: CASSQVPGAEQFF. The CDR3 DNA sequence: TGTGCCAGCAGCCAGGTTCCGGGGGCTGAGCAGTTCTTC.